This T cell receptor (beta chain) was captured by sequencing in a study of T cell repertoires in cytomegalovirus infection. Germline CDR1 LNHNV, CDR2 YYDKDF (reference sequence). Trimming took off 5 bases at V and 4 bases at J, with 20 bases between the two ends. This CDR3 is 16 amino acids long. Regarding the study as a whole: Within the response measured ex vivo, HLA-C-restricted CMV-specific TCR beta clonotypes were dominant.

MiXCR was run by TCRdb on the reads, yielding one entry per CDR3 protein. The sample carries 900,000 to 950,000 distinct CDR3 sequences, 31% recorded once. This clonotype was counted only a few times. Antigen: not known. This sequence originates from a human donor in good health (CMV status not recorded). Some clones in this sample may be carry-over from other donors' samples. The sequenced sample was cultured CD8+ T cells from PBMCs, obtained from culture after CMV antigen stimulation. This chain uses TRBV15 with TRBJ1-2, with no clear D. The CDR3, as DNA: TGTGCCACCAGCGAGTGGGGAGTCGGGGTCTCCTATGGCTACACCTTC. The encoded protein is CATSEWGVGVSYGYTF.